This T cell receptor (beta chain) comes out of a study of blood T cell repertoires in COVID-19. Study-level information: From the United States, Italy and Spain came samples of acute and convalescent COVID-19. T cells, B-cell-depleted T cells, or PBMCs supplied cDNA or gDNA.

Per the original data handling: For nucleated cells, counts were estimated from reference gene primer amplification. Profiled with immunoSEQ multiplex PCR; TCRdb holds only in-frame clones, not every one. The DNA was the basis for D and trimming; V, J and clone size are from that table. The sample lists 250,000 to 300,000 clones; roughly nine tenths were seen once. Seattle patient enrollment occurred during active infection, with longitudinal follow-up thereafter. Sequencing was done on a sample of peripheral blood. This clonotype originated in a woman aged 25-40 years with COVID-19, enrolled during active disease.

The CDR3 reads CASSILADTQYF. CDR3 DNA: TGTGCCAGTAGTATTCTTGCAGATACGCAGTATTTT. V is TRBV19 and J is TRBJ2-3; no clear D gene. Germline V gene lookup returns CDR1 LNHDA and CDR2 SQIVND (reference sequence). This CDR3 has 12 residues. Trimming cost V 3 bases and J 4 bases, with 5 bases left between them.